This TCR beta chain was sequenced during a study of blood T cells in healthy people across ages. CDR1 and CDR2 (germline): DFQATT, SNEGSKA (reference sequence). The CDR3 covers 14 residues. Trimming cost V 0 bases and J 7 bases, with 12 bases left between them. Together with a sample-barcoded 5' primer, a J-beta primer mix was included in a second PCR lasting about 6 to 11 cycles. TCRdb passed the 5' RACE reads through MiXCR, listing each CDR3 protein once. In the table there are about 1.1 million distinct CDR3 sequences, 35% to 40% of which are singletons. This sequence was found in a man between 18 and 35 years old in good health. The chain carries TRBV20-1 and TRBJ1-4; D unresolved. Source material: blood. DNA for the CDR3: TGCAGTGCTAGAGATGCTTCGGGCGGTGAAAAACTGTTTTTT. The encoded protein is CSARDASGGEKLFF.